These 23 T cell receptor beta chains share one sample of origin, sequenced in a study of T-cell reconstitution after alpha-beta-depleted transplantation in children. Preparation of the TCRbeta library used unique molecular identifiers. MiXCR, run by TCRdb on the PCR reads, gives a single entry per CDR3 protein. The sample lists about 830,000 distinct CDR3 sequences, roughly 15% occurring once. This material consisted of PBMCs, mostly from graft donor cells, taken 360 days after TCRalphabeta/CD19-depleted stem cell transplant. All receptors derive from a male patient between 10 and 17 years old who had a stem cell transplant for acute lymphoblastic leukemia, so the T cells may come from the graft donor.

V and J are TRBV13 and TRBJ1-6; D is perhaps TRBD1 (5 bases). Trimming took 3 bases from V and 9 from J, leaving 15 bases between them. This CDR3 has 15 amino acids. The germline gives CDR1 PRHDT, CDR2 FYEKMQ (reference sequence). Written as DNA, the CDR3 is TGTGCCAGCAGCTTTCCGGGACCAACAGGTTCACCCCTCCACTTT. Translation gives CASSFPGPTGSPLHF.

The chain has TRBV5-1 and TRBJ2-1; TRBD1 agrees at 9 bases. The CDR3 is made up of 17 amino acids. Germline V gives CDR1 SGHRS, CDR2 YFSETQ. Trimming removed 0 bases from V and 6 bases from J; junction bases left unmatched: 10. In DNA, the CDR3 is TGCGCCAGCAGCTTGGGGACAGGGGAAGGAGCGGGCAATGAGCAGTTCTTC. Residues: CASSLGTGEGAGNEQFF.

J is TRBJ2-7 and V is TRBV5-1, with no clear D. Germline V lookup: CDR1 SGHRS, CDR2 YFSETQ. This CDR3 spans 12 amino acids. V was clipped by 0 bases and J by 9 bases, with 10 bases between them. CDR3 sequence: CASSLAGARQYF. The DNA of the CDR3 is TGCGCCAGCAGCTTGGCCGGAGCGAGGCAGTACTTC.

This clonotype was counted between two and nine times. CDR3 sequence: CSVGDRGYNEQFF. CDR3 nucleotides: TGCAGCGTGGGGGACAGGGGGTACAATGAGCAGTTCTTC. The rearrangement uses TRBV29-1 and TRBJ2-1; TRBD1 agrees at 11 bases. The CDR3 is 13 residues long. With 6 bases clipped from V and 4 bases from J, the junction kept 2 bases outside the gene matches. Germline CDR1 reads SQVTM; CDR2 reads ANQGSEA.

The table lists this clonotype with a few counts. J is TRBJ1-4 and V is TRBV5-1; 8 positions agree with TRBD1. Per germline, CDR1 SGHRS and CDR2 YFSETQ. The CDR3 has 16 residues. Trimming at V came to 0 bases and at J to 13 bases, leaving 14 bases not matched to a gene. Here the CDR3 reads CASSLGPQGGQFSLFF. The CDR3 coding sequence is TGCGCCAGCAGCTTGGGACCACAGGGGGGCCAATTCTCACTGTTTTTT.

The table lists this clonotype with many counts. V gene TRBV25-1 combines with J gene TRBJ2-7, with a possible D match to TRBD2 (6 bases). The CDR3 extends over 15 amino acids. Germline loops: CDR1 MGHDK, CDR2 SYGVNS. The V end lost 7 bases, the J end lost 2 bases, and 18 bases lay between the germline ends. CDR3 sequence: CASTSPGLSAYEQYF. The DNA for the CDR3 is TGTGCCAGCACCTCACCGGGACTGTCAGCCTACGAGCAGTACTTC.

This clonotype was seen a few times. The V call is TRBV20-1, the J call TRBJ2-7; D remains unclear. CDR1 DFQATT and CDR2 SNEGSKA come from the germline V gene (reference sequence). This CDR3 comprises 14 residues. The V gene lost 3 bases and the J gene lost 6 bases, with 18 bases spanning the gap. In nucleotides, the CDR3 is TGCAGTGCTAGCCAGCCTACCGCGGCACGCGAGCAGTACTTC. Amino acids: CSASQPTAAREQYF.

The rearrangement links TRBV20-1 to TRBJ1-4; D gene ambiguous. CDR1 is DFQATT, CDR2 SNEGSKA, per germline (reference sequence). Trimming left V 4 bases short and J 7 bases short, with 16 bases between. This CDR3 has 14 amino acids. The CDR3 loop is CSATDTTSGEKLFF. The CDR3, as DNA: TGCAGTGCTACCGACACCACCTCGGGTGAAAAACTGTTTTTT.

The chain carries TRBV5-1 and TRBJ2-2; the D gene is possibly TRBD2 (5 bases). Germline V gene data show CDR1 as SGHRS and CDR2 as YFSETQ. The CDR3 loop spans 15 amino acids. Trimming cost V 4 bases and J 7 bases, with 17 bases left between them. This CDR3 reads CASSQFEGAVGELFF. CDR3 DNA: TGCGCCAGCAGCCAATTTGAGGGAGCGGTCGGGGAGCTGTTTTTT.

The rearrangement links TRBV7-9 to TRBJ1-2; D is uncertain. CDR1 is SEHNR and CDR2 is FQNEAQ in the germline V gene (reference sequence). V was shortened by 8 bases and J by 7 bases, with 8 bases between the two germline ends. The CDR3 consists of 10 residues. This CDR3 is CASVGSGYTF. For the CDR3, the DNA is TGTGCCAGCGTAGGTTCTGGCTACACCTTC.

This chain links TRBV12-3 or TRBV12-4 with TRBJ2-2, with 9 positions matching TRBD2. V shed 7 bases, J shed 5 bases, and the junction held 14 bases outside the gene matches. CDR3 length equals 17 residues. In nucleotides, the CDR3 is TGTGCCAGCACCAATGCCCGGACTAGCGTGGGTACCGGGGAGCTGTTTTTT. This encodes CASTNARTSVGTGELFF.

This clonotype has at least ten counts. The V call is TRBV25-1, the J call TRBJ1-2; TRBD1 aligns across 10 bases. V trimming: 2 bases; J trimming: 2 bases; junction bases outside the gene matches: 2. CDR1 is MGHDK, CDR2 SYGVNS, per germline. The CDR3 is 15 residues long. CDR3 region: CASSERTGGNYGYTF. CDR3 sequence (DNA): TGTGCCAGCAGTGAACGGACAGGGGGGAACTATGGCTACACCTTC.

The count of this clonotype is one. V and J are TRBV7-2 and TRBJ1-1, with D perhaps TRBD1 (5 bases). CDR3 size: 15 residues. V was trimmed by 5 bases and J by 2 bases, leaving 15 bases between them. Germline V gene sequence: CDR1 SGHTA, CDR2 FQGNSA. CDR3 DNA: TGTGCCAGCAGCAAAGAGGGACGAGTAAACACTGAAGCTTTCTTT. Translating gives CASSKEGRVNTEAFF.

The CDR3 sequence: CATRGVYGNQPQHF. CDR3 coding DNA: TGTGCCACCAGGGGGGTTTATGGCAATCAGCCCCAGCATTTT. V usage is TRBV27 and J usage is TRBJ1-5; 7 positions agree with TRBD1. Germline V gene lookup returns CDR1 MNHEY and CDR2 SMNVEV (reference sequence). V shed 10 bases and J 2 bases; nucleotides not matched to a gene: 8. This CDR3 has 14 amino acids.

This rearrangement joins TRBV7-9 to TRBJ2-1; no clear D gene. The CDR3 runs 15 residues. Germline CDR1 is SEHNR and CDR2 is FQNEAQ (reference sequence). Trimming pared 3 bases from V and 4 bases from J, leaving 13 bases between. CDR3 residues: CASSFGSGLYNEQFF. The CDR3 nucleotides read TGTGCCAGCAGCTTCGGTAGTGGCCTTTACAATGAGCAGTTCTTC.

This clonotype was observed many times. The gene calls are TRBV24-1 and TRBJ2-7; D ambiguous. The CDR3 has 14 amino acids. Germline loops: CDR1 KGHDR, CDR2 SFDVKD. The V end was cut by 10 bases, the J end by 0 bases, with 15 bases between. In DNA form, the CDR3 reads TGTGCCACTCCAGCGAAAAGGAGCTCCTACGAGCAGTACTTC. The encoded protein is CATPAKRSSYEQYF.

The chain carries TRBV7-6 and TRBJ2-7, with 7 bases that match TRBD2. With V trimmed by 6 bases and J by 3 bases, 11 bases remained unmatched. The CDR3 is 15 residues long. Germline V gene lookup returns CDR1 SGHVS and CDR2 FNYEAQ. As DNA, the CDR3 is TGTGCCAGCAGAAACCTGCCTAGCGGAATCTACGAGCAGTACTTC. Amino acids: CASRNLPSGIYEQYF.

This clonotype showed up many times. V gene TRBV5-5 combines with J gene TRBJ1-5, with TRBD1 identical over 7 bases. Germline trimming cut 4 bases from V and 4 bases from J; bases unmatched to any gene: 11. Germline CDR1 is SGHKS and CDR2 is YYEKEE (reference sequence). The CDR3 loop spans 16 amino acids. This CDR3 is CASSQHGTANNQPQHF. CDR3 nucleotides: TGTGCCAGCAGCCAGCATGGGACAGCTAATAATCAGCCCCAGCATTTT.

The table lists this clonotype with a few counts. V gene TRBV5-6 combines with J gene TRBJ2-3; TRBD1 aligns across 10 bases. The J segment lost 0 bases and the V segment lost 1 base, leaving 14 bases of the junction unmatched. The CDR3 loop spans 20 amino acids. From germline, CDR1 is SGHDT and CDR2 YYEEEE. CDR3: CASSLIAFFGTGDSTDTQYF. The DNA for the CDR3 is TGTGCCAGCAGCTTGATTGCGTTCTTTGGGACAGGGGATAGCACAGATACGCAGTATTTT.

This clonotype has a handful of counts. V and J are TRBV12-3 or TRBV12-4 and TRBJ1-5; D is unclear. V shed 11 bases and J shed 9 bases, with 17 bases lying between them. The CDR3 runs to 12 residues. The CDR3 DNA sequence: TGTGCCTCGGGTCTGTTTCCCTCGCCCCAGCATTTT. Its translation is CASGLFPSPQHF.

The chain links TRBV7-3 to TRBJ2-6, with D maybe TRBD2 (5 bases). The CDR3 length is 18 residues. With 1 base removed from V and 0 bases from J, the gap between germline ends came to 13 bases. CDR1 and CDR2 from the germline V gene are SGHTA and FQGTGA. CDR3 sequence: CASSLITGGFSGANVLTF. The CDR3 region has the DNA TGTGCCAGCAGCTTAATAACCGGAGGTTTCTCTGGGGCCAACGTCCTGACTTTC.

The chain joins TRBV4-1 to TRBJ2-4; no definite D call. Germline-derived CDR1 and CDR2 are MGHRA and YSYEKL. CDR3 size: 11 residues. V dropped 1 base and J dropped 10 bases, with 5 bases sitting between them. The CDR3 DNA reads as TGCGCCAGCAGCCAAGGGGTAATTCAGTACTTC. Protein sequence: CASSQGVIQYF.

The chain has TRBV12-3 or TRBV12-4 and TRBJ2-7; 7 bases map to TRBD1. The junction had 5 bases not matched to a gene; V was cut back by 6 bases and J by 0 bases. The CDR3 totals 14 residues. CDR3 in DNA: TGTGCCAGCAGCGACCGACAGGGCTCCTACGAGCAGTACTTC. This sequence encodes CASSDRQGSYEQYF.